This T cell receptor (beta chain) was recovered during a study of T cell repertoires in cytomegalovirus infection. Overall study context: Public TCR beta signatures indicated both CMV infection and matching HLA type.

This clonotype has just a few counts. The target antigen is unknown. Germline V gene data show CDR1 as SQVTM and CDR2 as ANQGSEA. V lost 6 bases and J lost 5; bases outside the gene matches: 18. There are 16 residues in the CDR3. Study observations and caveats: Using cumulative public TCR beta family frequency, the authors identified those who carried CMV together with the relevant HLA. Across the ex vivo response, the dominant clonotypes were HLA-C-restricted CMV-specific TCR beta clonotypes.

Each CDR3 protein gets one entry after TCRdb re-called the reads with MiXCR. The sample shows about 180,000 distinct CDR3 sequences, 17% of them seen only once. The source material was CD8+ T cells from PBMCs. The gene calls are TRBV29-1 and TRBJ1-1; 7 nucleotides match TRBD1. This receptor was identified in a human donor in good health (CMV status not recorded). Some clones in this sample may be carry-over from other donors' samples. CDR3 sequence reads: CSVLTRLGTVGTEAFF. As DNA, the CDR3 is TGCAGCGTCCTAACCCGACTCGGGACAGTTGGTACTGAAGCTTTCTTT.